This TCR beta chain is from a study of cytomegalovirus exposure and HLA in healthy donors. Study findings and constraints: TRBV6-2, TRBV6-3 and other indistinguishable V segments were excluded. TCR beta V- and J-gene trimming, according to a later analysis, was linked to a missense DCLRE1C variant. In a later analysis, at a false discovery rate of 0.05, 17,000 or so TCR beta sequences matched HLA alleles.

The germline V and J ends were trimmed by 0 bases and 3 bases, with 8 bases remaining between them. The CDR3 extends over 15 amino acids. Germline V gene sequence: CDR1 MNHEY, CDR2 SMNVEV (reference sequence). Researchers ran the PCR with 60 Vbeta and 13 Jbeta primers. The table came from immunoSEQ multiplex PCR; TCRdb's copy has only in-frame clones and leaves some out. The repertoire holds some 150,000 clones, with over 70% as singletons. To note about this clone: Antigen unknown.

The J gene is TRBJ2-2, the V gene TRBV27; possibly TRBD1 for D (5 bases). This TCR came from a woman between 35 and 50 years old in good health and CMV-seronegative. Sequenced material: PBMCs. The CDR3 sequence: CASSLSGAYTGELFF. In DNA form, the CDR3 reads TGTGCCAGCAGTTTATCAGGGGCTTACACCGGGGAGCTGTTTTTT.